The clone carrying this TCR beta chain was observed a handful of times. Its antigen is still unknown. Some clones are missing from TCRdb's copy, which holds only in-frame ones; the method was immunoSEQ multiplex PCR. This table holds around 2,000,000 clones, 95% found once. The germline CDR1 and CDR2 sequences are SGDLS and YYNGEE. CDR3 size: 14 residues. V shed 4 bases, J shed 4 bases, and the junction held 5 bases outside the gene matches. The entry originates in a study of shared clonotypes between healthy human individuals. Study results and limitations: The study found 4.5% to 5% of naive CD4 clonotypes shared across several donors. The represented genetic and exposure-history diversity was limited by the small number of donors.

Sequencing was carried out using naive CD4+ T cells sorted from blood. Subset in this sample: CD45RA+ positively selected. The chain recombines TRBV9 with TRBJ1-5, with 7 bases fitting TRBD1. This TCR was sampled from a man younger than 35 in good health. The CDR3 region is CASSTGVVNQPQHF. As DNA, the CDR3 is TGTGCCAGCAGCACAGGGGTTGTAAATCAGCCCCAGCATTTT.